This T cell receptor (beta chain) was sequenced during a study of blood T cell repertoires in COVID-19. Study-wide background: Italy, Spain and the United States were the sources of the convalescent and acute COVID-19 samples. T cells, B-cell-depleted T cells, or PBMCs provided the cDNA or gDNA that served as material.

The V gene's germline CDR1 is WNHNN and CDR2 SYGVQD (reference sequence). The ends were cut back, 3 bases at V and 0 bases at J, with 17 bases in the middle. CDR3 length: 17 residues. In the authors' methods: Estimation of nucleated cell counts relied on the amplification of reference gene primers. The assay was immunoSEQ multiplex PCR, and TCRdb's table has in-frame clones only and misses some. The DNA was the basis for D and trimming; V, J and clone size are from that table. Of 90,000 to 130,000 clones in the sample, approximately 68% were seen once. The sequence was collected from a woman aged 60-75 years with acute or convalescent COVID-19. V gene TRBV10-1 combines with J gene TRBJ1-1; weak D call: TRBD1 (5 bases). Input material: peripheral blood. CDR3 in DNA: TGCGCCAGCAGTGAATCTCGACAGTGTACAATGAACACTGAAGCTTTCTTT. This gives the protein CASSESRQCTMNTEAFF.